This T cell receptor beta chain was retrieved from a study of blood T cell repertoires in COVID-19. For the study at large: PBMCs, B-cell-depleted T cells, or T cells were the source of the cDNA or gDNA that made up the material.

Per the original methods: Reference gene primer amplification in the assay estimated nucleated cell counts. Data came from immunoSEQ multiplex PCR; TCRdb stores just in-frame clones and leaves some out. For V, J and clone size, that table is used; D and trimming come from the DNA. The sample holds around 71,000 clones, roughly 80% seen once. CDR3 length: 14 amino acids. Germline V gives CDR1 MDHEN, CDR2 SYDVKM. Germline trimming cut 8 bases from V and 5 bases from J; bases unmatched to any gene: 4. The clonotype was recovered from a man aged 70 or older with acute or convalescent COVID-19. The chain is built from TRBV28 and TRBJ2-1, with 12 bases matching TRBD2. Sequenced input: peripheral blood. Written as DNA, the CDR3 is TGTGCCAGCGTCCTAGCGGGAGGGGACAATGAGCAGTTCTTC. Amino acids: CASVLAGGDNEQFF. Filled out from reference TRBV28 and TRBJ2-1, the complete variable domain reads DVKVTQSSRYLVKRTGEKVFLECVQDMDHENMFWYRQDPGLGLRLIYFSYDVKMKEKGDIPEGYSVSREKKERFSLILESASTNQTSMYLCASVLAGGDNEQFFGPGTRLTVL.